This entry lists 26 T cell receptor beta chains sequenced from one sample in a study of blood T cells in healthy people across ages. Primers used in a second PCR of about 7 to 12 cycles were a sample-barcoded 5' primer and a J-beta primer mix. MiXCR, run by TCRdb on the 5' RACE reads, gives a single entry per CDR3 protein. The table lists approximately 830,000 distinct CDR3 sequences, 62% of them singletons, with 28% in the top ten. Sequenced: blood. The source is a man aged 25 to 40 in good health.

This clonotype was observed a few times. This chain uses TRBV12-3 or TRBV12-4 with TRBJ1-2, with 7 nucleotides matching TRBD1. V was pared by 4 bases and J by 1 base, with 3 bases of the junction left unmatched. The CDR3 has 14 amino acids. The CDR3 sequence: CASSSRDSNYGYTF. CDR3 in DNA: TGTGCCAGCAGTTCCCGGGACAGTAACTATGGCTACACCTTC.

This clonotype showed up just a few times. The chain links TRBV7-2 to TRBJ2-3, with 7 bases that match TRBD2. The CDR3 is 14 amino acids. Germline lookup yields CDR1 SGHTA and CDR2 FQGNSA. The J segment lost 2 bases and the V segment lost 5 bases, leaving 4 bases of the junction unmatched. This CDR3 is CASSISGDTDTQYF. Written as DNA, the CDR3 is TGTGCCAGCAGCATCAGCGGGGACACAGATACGCAGTATTTT.

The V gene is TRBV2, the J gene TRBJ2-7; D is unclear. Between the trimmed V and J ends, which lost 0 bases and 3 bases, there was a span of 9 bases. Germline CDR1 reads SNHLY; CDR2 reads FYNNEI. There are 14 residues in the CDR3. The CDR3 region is CASSEAEAFYEQYF. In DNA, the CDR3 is TGTGCCAGCAGTGAAGCAGAGGCATTCTACGAGCAGTACTTC.

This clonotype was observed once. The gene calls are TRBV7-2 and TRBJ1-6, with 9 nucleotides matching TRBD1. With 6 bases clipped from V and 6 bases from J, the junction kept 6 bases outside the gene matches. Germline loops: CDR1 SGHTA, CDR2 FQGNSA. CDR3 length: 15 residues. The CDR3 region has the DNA TGTGCCAGCAGGGGGAGGACAGGGGCTAATTCACCCCTCCACTTT. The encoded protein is CASRGRTGANSPLHF. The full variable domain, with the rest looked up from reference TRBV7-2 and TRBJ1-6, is GAGVSQSPSNKVTEKGKDVELRCDPISGHTALYWYRQSLGQGLEFLIYFQGNSAPDKSGLPSDRFSAERTGGSVSTLTIQRTQQEDSAVYLCASRGRTGANSPLHFGNGTRLTVT.

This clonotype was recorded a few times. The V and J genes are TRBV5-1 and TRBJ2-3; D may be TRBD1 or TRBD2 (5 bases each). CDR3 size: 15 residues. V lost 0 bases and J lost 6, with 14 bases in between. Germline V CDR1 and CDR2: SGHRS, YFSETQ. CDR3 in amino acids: CASSLEGPQADTQYF. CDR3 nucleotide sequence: TGCGCCAGCAGCTTGGAGGGACCCCAGGCGGATACGCAGTATTTT.

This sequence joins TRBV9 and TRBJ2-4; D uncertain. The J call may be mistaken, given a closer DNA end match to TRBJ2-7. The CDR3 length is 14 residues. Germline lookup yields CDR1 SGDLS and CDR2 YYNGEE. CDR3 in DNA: TGTGCCAGCAGCGTAGCTATAATCCCATACGAGCAGTACTTC. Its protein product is CASSVAIIPYEQYF.

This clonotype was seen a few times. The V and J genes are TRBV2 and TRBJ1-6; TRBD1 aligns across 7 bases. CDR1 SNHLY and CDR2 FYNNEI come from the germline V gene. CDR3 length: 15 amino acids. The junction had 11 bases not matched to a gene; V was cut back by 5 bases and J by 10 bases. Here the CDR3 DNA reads TGTGCCAGCAGTCCCACACAGGGGTCGTGGTCACCCCTCCACTTT. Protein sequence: CASSPTQGSWSPLHF.

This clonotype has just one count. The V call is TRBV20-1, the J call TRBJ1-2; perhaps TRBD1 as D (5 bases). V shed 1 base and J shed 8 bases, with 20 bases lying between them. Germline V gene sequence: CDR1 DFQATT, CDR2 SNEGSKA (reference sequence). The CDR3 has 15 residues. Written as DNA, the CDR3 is TGCAGTGCTAGAGTGGGGGTGACCAGGGAAGGGGGCTACACCTTC. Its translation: CSARVGVTREGGYTF.

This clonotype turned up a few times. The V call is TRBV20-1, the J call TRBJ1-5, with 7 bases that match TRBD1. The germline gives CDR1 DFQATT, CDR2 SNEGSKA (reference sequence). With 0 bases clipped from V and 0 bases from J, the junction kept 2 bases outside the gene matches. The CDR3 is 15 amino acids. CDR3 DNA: TGCAGTGCTAGAGATGGACAGGCTAGCAATCAGCCCCAGCATTTT. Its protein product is CSARDGQASNQPQHF.

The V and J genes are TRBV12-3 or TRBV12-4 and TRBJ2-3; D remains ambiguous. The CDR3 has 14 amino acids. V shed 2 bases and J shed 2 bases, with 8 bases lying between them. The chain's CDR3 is CASSLRDNTDTQYF. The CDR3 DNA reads TGTGCCAGCAGTTTAAGGGATAACACAGATACGCAGTATTTT.

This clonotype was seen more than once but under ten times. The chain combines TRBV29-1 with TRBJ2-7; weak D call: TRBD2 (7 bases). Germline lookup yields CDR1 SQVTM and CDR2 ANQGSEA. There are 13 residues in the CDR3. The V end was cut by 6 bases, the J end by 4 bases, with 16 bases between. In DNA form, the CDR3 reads TGCAGCGTGTTACAGGGAGGGAGTTACGAGCAGTACTTC. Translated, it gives CSVLQGGSYEQYF.

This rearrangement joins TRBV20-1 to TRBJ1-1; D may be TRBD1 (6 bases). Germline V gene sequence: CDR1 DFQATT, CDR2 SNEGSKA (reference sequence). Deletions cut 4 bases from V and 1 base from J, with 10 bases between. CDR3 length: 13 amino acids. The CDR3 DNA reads TGCAGTGCTACCCGGGGGGCGAACACTGAAGCTTTCTTT. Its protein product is CSATRGANTEAFF.

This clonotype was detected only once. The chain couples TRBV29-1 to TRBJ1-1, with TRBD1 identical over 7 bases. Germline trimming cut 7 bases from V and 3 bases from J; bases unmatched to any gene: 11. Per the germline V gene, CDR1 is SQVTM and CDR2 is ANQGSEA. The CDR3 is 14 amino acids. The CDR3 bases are TGCAGCGCAATCATTCCAACAGGGGACACTGAAGCTTTCTTT. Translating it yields CSAIIPTGDTEAFF.

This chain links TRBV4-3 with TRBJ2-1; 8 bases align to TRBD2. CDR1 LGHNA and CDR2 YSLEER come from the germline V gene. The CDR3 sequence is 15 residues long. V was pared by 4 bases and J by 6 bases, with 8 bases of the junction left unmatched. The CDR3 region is CASSPYGGASNEQFF. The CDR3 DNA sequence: TGCGCCAGCAGCCCTTACGGGGGGGCCTCCAATGAGCAGTTCTTC.

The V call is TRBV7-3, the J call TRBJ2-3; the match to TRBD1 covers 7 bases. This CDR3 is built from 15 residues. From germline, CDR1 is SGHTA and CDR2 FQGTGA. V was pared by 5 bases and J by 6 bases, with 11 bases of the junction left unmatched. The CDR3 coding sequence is TGTGCCAGCAGCCCCGACAGGGAAGGAAGGGATACGCAGTATTTT. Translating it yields CASSPDREGRDTQYF.

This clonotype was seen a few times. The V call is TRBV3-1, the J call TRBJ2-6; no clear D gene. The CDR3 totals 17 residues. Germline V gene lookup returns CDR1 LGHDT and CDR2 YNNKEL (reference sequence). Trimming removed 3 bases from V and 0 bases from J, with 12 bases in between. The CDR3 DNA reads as TGTGCCAGCAGCCAGTGGGCCGAGAGCTCTGGGGCCAACGTCCTGACTTTC. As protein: CASSQWAESSGANVLTF.

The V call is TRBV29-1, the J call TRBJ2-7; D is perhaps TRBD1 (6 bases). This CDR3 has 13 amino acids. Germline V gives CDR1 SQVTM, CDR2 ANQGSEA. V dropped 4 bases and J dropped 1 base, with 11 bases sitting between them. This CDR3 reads CSVVGQVSYEQYF. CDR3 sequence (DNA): TGCAGCGTTGTGGGACAAGTTTCCTACGAGCAGTACTTC.

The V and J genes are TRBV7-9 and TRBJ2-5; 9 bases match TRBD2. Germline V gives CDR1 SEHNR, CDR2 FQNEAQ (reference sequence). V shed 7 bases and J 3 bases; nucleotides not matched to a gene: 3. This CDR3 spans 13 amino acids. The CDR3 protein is CASNRLAEETQYF. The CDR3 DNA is TGTGCCAGCAACCGACTAGCGGAAGAGACCCAGTACTTC.

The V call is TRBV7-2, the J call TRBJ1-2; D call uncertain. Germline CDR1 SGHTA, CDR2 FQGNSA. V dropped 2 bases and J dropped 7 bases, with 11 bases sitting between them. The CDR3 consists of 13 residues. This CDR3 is CASSLKIIGGYTF. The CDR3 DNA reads TGTGCCAGCAGCTTAAAGATCATCGGTGGCTACACCTTC.

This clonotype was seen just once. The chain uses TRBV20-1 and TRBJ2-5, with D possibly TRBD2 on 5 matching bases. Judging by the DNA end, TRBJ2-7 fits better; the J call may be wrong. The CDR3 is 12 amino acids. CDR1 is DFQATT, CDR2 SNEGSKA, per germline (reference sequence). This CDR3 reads CSARITSYEQYF. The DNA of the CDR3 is TGCAGTGCTAGGATTACTAGCTACGAGCAGTACTTC.

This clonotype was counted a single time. In nucleotides, the CDR3 is TGTGCCAGCACCGACAGAGGAAAAGCCAAAAACATTCAGTACTTC. Residues: CASTDRGKAKNIQYF. The chain carries TRBV6-2 or TRBV6-3 and TRBJ2-4; possibly TRBD1 for D (5 bases). In germline, CDR1 is MNHEY, CDR2 SVGEGT. The V gene lost 7 bases and the J gene lost 0 bases, with 13 bases spanning the gap. The CDR3 loop spans 15 amino acids.

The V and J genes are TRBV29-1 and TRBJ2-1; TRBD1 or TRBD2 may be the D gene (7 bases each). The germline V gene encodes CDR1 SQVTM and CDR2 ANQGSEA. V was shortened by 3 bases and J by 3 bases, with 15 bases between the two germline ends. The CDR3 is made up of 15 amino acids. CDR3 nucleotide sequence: TGCAGCGTTGACCATCAGGGGGGGATCTACAATGAGCAGTTCTTC. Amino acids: CSVDHQGGIYNEQFF.

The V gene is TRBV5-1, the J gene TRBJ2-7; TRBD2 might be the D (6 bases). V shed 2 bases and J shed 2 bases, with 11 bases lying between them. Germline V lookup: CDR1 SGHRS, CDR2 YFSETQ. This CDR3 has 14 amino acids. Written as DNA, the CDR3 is TGCGCCAGCAGCTTATCCGGGAGCCCCTACGAGCAGTACTTC. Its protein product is CASSLSGSPYEQYF.

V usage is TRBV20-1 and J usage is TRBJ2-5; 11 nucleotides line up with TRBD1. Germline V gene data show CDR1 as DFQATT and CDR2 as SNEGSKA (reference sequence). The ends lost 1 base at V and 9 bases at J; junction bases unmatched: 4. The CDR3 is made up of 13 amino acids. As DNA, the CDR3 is TGCAGTGCTAGAGCGGGGACAGGGGGTCCCCAGTACTTC. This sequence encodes CSARAGTGGPQYF.

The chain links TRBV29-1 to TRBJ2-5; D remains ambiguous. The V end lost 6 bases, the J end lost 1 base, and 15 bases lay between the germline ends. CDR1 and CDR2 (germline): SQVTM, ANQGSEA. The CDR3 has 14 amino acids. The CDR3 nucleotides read TGCAGCGTCCTAGGTGGGGTGTCCCAAGAGACCCAGTACTTC. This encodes CSVLGGVSQETQYF.

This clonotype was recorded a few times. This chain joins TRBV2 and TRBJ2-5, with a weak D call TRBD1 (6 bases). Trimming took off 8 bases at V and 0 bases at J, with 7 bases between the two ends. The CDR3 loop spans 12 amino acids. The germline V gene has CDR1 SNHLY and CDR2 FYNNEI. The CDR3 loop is CASHRDQETQYF. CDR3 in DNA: TGTGCCAGCCACAGGGACCAAGAGACCCAGTACTTC.